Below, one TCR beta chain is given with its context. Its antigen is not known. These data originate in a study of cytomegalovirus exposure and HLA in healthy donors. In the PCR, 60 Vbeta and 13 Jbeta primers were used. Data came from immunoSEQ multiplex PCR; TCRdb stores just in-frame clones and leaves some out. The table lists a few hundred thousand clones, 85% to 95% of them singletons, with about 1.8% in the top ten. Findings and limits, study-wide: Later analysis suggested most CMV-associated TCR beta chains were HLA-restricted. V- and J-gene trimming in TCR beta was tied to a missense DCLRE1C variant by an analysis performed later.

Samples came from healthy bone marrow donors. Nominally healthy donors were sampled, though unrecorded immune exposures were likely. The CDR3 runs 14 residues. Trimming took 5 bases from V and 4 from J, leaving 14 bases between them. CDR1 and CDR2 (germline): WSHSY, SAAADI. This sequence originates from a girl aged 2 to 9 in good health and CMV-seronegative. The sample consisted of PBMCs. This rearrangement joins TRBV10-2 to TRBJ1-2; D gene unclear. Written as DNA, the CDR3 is TGCGCCAGCAGTTATTCTCAGGTTTCCTATGGCTACACCTTC. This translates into CASSYSQVSYGYTF.